This T cell receptor (beta chain) was sequenced during a study of T cells in Graves' hyperthyroidism and ophthalmopathy. Study results and caveats: Researchers found most expanded thyroid clonotypes above 0.001 in blood as well.

RNA transcripts served as the template for amplifying TCR beta CDR3 regions. First-round RT-PCR of the TCR CDR3 relied on the HTBI primer set. TCRdb ran MiXCR on the multiplex PCR reads and lists one entry per CDR3 protein. The table records 650,000 to 750,000 distinct CDR3 sequences, 14% of them present only once. Germline values: CDR1 MNHEY, CDR2 SVGEGT. The CDR3 covers 16 residues. The V segment lost 0 bases and the J segment 5 bases; nucleotides outside the gene matches: 9. The table lists this clonotype with many counts. Its antigen is not known. The chain recombines TRBV6-2 or TRBV6-3 with TRBJ2-7; 8 bases align to TRBD2. The clonotype originates from a woman aged 18-29 years with Graves' hyperthyroidism. The sample taken for sequencing was blood. CDR3: CASSYSSGSGENEQYF. The CDR3 nucleotides read TGTGCCAGCAGTTACTCGAGCGGTAGCGGGGAAAACGAGCAGTACTTC.